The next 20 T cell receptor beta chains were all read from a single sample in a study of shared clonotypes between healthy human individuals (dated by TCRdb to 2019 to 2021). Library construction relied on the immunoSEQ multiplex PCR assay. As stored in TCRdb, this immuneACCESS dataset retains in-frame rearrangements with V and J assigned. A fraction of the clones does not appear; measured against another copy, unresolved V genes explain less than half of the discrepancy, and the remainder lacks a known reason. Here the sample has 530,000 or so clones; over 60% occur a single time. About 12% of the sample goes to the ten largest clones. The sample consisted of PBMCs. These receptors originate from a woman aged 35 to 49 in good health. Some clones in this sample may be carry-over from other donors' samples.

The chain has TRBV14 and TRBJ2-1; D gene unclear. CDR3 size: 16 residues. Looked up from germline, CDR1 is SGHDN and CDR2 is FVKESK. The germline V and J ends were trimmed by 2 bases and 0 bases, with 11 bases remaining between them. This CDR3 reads CASSQLHRASYNEQFF. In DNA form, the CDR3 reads TGTGCCAGCAGCCAATTGCACCGGGCCTCCTACAATGAGCAGTTCTTC.

The DNA for the CDR3 is TGTGCCAGCAGTTACTCTAGCGGGAGAAACATTCAGTACTTC. This translates into CASSYSSGRNIQYF. V and J are TRBV6-6 and TRBJ2-4, with 9 bases identical to TRBD2. This CDR3 is built from 14 residues. Germline V lookup: CDR1 MNHNY, CDR2 SVGAGI (reference sequence). Trimming took 0 bases from V and 6 from J; bases not matched to a gene: 0.

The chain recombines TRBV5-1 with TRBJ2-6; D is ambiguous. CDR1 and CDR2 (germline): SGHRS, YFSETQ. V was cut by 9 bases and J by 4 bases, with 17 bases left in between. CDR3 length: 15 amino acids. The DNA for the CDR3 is TGCGCCACCTTCGGAGCCGTAGGGGGGGCCAACGTCCTGACTTTC. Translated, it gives CATFGAVGGANVLTF.

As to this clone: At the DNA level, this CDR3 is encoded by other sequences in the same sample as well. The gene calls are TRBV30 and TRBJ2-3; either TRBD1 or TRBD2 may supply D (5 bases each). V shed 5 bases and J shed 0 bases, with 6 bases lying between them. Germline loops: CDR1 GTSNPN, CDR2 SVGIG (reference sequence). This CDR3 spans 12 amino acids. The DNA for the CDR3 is TGTGCCTGGGGGGGAAGCACAGATACGCAGTATTTT. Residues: CAWGGSTDTQYF.

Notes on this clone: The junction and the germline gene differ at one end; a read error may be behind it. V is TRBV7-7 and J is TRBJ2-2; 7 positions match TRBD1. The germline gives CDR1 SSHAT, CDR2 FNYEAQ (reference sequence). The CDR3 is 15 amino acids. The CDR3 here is CASSRQGWGGGELFF. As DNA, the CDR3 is TGTGCTAGCAGCCGACAGGGATGGGGTGGCGGGGAGCTGTTTTTT.

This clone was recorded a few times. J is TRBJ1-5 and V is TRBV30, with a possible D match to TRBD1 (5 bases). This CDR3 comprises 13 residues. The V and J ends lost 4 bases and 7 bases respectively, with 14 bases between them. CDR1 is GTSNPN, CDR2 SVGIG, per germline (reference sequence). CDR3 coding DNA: TGTGCCTGGACCCCTGGGGGTCACCAGCCCCAGCATTTT. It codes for CAWTPGGHQPQHF.

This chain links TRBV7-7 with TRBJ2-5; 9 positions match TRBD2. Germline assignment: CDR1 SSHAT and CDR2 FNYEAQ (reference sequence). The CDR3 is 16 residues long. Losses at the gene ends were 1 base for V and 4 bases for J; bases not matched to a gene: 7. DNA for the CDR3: TGTGCCAGCAGCTTAGTTGTTAGCGGGAGCCGAGAGACCCAGTACTTC. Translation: CASSLVVSGSRETQYF.

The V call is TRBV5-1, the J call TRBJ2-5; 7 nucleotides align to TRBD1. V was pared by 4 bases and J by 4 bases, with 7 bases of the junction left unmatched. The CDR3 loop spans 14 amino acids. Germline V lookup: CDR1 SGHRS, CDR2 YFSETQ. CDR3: CASSVNTGAETQYF. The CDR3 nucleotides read TGCGCCAGCAGCGTCAATACAGGGGCAGAGACCCAGTACTTC.

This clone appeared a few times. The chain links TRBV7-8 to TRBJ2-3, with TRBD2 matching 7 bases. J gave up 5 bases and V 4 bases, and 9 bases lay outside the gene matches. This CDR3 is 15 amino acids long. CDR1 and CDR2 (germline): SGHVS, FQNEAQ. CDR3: CASSSSGARGDTQYF. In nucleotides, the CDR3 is TGTGCCAGCAGCTCGAGCGGGGCCCGCGGAGATACGCAGTATTTT.

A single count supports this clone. In nucleotides, the CDR3 is TGTGCCAGCAGCGTAGGGCTAGCGAACTACGAGCAGTACTTC. Encoded protein: CASSVGLANYEQYF. The chain combines TRBV9 with TRBJ2-7; a possible D gene is TRBD2 (6 bases). Trimming removed 0 bases at V and 3 bases at J, with 10 bases between. Germline V gene lookup returns CDR1 SGDLS and CDR2 YYNGEE. CDR3 size: 14 residues.

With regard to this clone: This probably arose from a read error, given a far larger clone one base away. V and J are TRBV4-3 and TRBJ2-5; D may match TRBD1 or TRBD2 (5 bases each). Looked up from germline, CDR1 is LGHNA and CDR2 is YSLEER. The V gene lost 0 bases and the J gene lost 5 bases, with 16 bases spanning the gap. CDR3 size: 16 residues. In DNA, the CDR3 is TGCGCCAGCAGCCAAGAAGCCGGGGCAGGCGGTGAGACCCAGTACTTC. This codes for CASSQEAGAGGETQYF.

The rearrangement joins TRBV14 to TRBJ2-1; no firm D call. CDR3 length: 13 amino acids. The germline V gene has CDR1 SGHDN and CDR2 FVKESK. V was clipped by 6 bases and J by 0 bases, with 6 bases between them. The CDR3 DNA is TGTGCCAGCAGGGCCGCCTCCTACAATGAGCAGTTCTTC. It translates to CASRAASYNEQFF.

CDR3 loop: CASSYSPYTQYF. DNA for the CDR3: TGTGCCAGCAGTTACTCACCCTATACGCAGTATTTT. The chain uses TRBV6-5 and TRBJ2-3; D is unclear. V was pared by 0 bases and J by 7 bases, with 5 bases between. The CDR3 consists of 12 residues. The germline gives CDR1 MNHEY, CDR2 SVGAGI.

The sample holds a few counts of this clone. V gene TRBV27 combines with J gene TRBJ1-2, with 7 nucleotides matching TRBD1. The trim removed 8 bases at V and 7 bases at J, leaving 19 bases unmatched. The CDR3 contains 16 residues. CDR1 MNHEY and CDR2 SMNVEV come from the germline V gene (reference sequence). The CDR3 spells CASALRGQIGFGGYTF. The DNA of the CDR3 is TGTGCCAGCGCACTACGGGGACAGATAGGCTTCGGTGGCTACACCTTC.

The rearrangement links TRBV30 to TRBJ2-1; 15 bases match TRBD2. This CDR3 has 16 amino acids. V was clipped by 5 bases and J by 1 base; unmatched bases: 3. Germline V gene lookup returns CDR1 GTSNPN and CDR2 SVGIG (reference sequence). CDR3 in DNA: TGTGCCTGGGGCGGGACTAGCGGGAGGTCCTACAATGAGCAGTTCTTC. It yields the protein CAWGGTSGRSYNEQFF.

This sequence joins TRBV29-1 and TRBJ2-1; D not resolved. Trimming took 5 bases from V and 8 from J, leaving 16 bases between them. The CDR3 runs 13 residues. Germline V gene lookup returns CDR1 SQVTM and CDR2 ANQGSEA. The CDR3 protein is CSVRSSDWDEQFF. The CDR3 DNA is TGCAGCGTTCGTAGTTCTGATTGGGATGAGCAGTTCTTC.

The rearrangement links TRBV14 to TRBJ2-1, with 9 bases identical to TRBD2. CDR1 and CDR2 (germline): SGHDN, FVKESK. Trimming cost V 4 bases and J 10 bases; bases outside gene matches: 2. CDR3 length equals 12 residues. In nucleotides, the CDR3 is TGTGCCAGCAGCCGGGGACTAGCCGAGCAGTTCTTC. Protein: CASSRGLAEQFF.

The CDR3 sequence: CSATGLNEQFF. The CDR3 DNA is TGCAGTGCAACAGGTCTCAATGAGCAGTTCTTC. J is TRBJ2-1 and V is TRBV20-1, with a weak D call TRBD1 (5 bases). The V end was cut by 6 bases, the J end by 6 bases, with 9 bases between. CDR1 DFQATT and CDR2 SNEGSKA come from the germline V gene (reference sequence). CDR3 size: 11 residues.

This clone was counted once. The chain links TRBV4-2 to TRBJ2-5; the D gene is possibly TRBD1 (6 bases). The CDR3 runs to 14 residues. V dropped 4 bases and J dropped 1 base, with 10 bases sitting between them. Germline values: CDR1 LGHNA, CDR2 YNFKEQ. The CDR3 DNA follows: TGTGCCAGCAGCCTCCTAGGGGGCCAAGAGACCCAGTACTTC. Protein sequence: CASSLLGGQETQYF.

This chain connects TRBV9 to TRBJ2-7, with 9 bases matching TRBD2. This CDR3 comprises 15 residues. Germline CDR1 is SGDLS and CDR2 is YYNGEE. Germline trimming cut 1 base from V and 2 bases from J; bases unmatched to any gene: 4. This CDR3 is CASSVYSSGTYEQYF. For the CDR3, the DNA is TGTGCCAGCAGCGTATATTCTAGCGGGACCTACGAGCAGTACTTC.